The T cell receptor beta chain described here comes from a study of blood T cells in healthy people across ages. For the second PCR, which ran for roughly 7 to 11 cycles, a sample-barcoded 5' primer and a J-beta primer mix were used. TCRdb recomputed calls from the 5' RACE reads with MiXCR, one row per CDR3 protein. This table holds about 800,000 distinct CDR3 sequences, roughly 60% found once. The study's findings and limits: A conclusive naive versus antigen-experienced comparison was prevented by the unsorted PBMCs.

V lost 4 bases and J lost 3, with 10 bases in between. This CDR3 has 13 residues. Germline V gene data show CDR1 as SGHVS and CDR2 as FNYEAQ. Concerning this clonotype itself: Its antigen is unknown.

Input material: blood. This sequence was found in a man under 40 in good health. The V and J genes are TRBV7-6 and TRBJ2-7; D not resolved. CDR3 coding DNA: TGTGCCAGCAGCTACGGGTCGTACTACGAGCAGTACTTC. This encodes CASSYGSYYEQYF. Looking up the rest from reference TRBV7-6 and TRBJ2-7 gives the full variable domain: GAGVSQSPRYKVTKRGQDVALRCDPISGHVSLYWYRQALGQGPEFLTYFNYEAQQDKSGLPNDRFSAERPEGSISTLTIQRTEQRDSAMYRCASSYGSYYEQYFGPGTRLTVT.